This T cell receptor (beta chain) is from a study of shared clonotypes between healthy human individuals. Across the whole study: Per donor, three plates held CD4 naive cells, three held CD4 memory, two held CD8 naive and one held CD8 memory.

Germline V gene data show CDR1 as ENHRY and CDR2 as SYGVKD. V gave up 3 bases and J gave up 8 bases; unmatched junction bases: 3. CDR3 size: 12 residues. As concerns this clone: Other DNA sequences in the sample encode the same CDR3.

Running of the assay took place at deep level. TCRdb keeps only in-frame clones here, not all; method: immunoSEQ multiplex PCR. The sample yields around 2.3 million clones, approximately 96% seen once. What was sequenced was naive CD4+ T cells sorted from blood. The subset here: CD45RA+ positively selected. The chain has TRBV10-3 and TRBJ1-1, with TRBD1 matching 7 bases. The receptor was derived from a young man in good health. The CDR3 region has the DNA TGTGCCATCAGTGAACCAGGGGGAGAAGCTTTCTTT. It translates to CAISEPGGEAFF.